The 5 T cell receptor beta chains in this list originate from one sample, sequenced in a study of control samples from healthy donors and cancer patients. The method was immunoSEQ multiplex PCR; TCRdb's version includes in-frame clones alone and lacks a portion of them. The sample shows about 40,000 clones, about 94% of them seen only once. The sample comprised blood. All receptors derive from a woman in her fifties or sixties in good health.

This sequence joins TRBV5-8 and TRBJ2-5; TRBD2 aligns across 13 bases. Losses at the gene ends were 0 bases for V and 5 bases for J; bases not matched to a gene: 4. CDR3 length: 16 amino acids. CDR1 is SGHTS and CDR2 is YDEGEE in the germline V gene. CDR3 sequence reads: CASSLARTSGGETQYF. In DNA, the CDR3 is TGTGCCAGCAGCTTGGCCCGGACTAGCGGGGGTGAGACCCAGTACTTC.

The rearrangement links TRBV10-3 to TRBJ1-1, with a possible D match to TRBD1 (6 bases). The CDR3 covers 13 residues. The V gene lost 10 bases and the J gene lost 7 bases, with 19 bases spanning the gap. The germline gives CDR1 ENHRY, CDR2 SYGVKD. The CDR3 region has the DNA TGTGCCACGTCACAGGGTGGCGCGGTTGAAGCTTTCTTT. The encoded protein is CATSQGGAVEAFF.

This chain uses TRBV9 with TRBJ2-3; 7 bases agree with TRBD2. With V trimmed by 4 bases and J by 0 bases, 8 bases remained unmatched. This CDR3 has 16 residues. CDR1 is SGDLS and CDR2 is YYNGEE in the germline V gene. CDR3 amino acids: CASSPRGSGSTDTQYF. The CDR3, as DNA: TGTGCCAGCAGCCCCCGGGGTAGCGGGAGCACAGATACGCAGTATTTT.

The count of this clone is one. The V and J genes are TRBV28 and TRBJ2-3, with TRBD2 matching over 11 bases. After removal of 4 bases from V and 6 bases from J, the junction contained 12 bases not matched to a gene. The CDR3 sequence is 17 residues long. Looked up from germline, CDR1 is MDHEN and CDR2 is SYDVKM. DNA for the CDR3: TGTGCCAGCAGTTCAGTGATAGCGGGGGGGCAAGGGGATACGCAGTATTTT. Amino acid sequence: CASSSVIAGGQGDTQYF. Variable domain in full (rest from reference TRBV28 and TRBJ2-3): DVKVTQSSRYLVKRTGEKVFLECVQDMDHENMFWYRQDPGLGLRLIYFSYDVKMKEKGDIPEGYSVSREKKERFSLILESASTNQTSMYLCASSSVIAGGQGDTQYFGPGTRLTVL.

The chain is built from TRBV15 and TRBJ1-4; no reliable D call. Germline assignment: CDR1 LNHNV and CDR2 YYDKDF (reference sequence). The V and J ends lost 0 bases and 3 bases respectively, with 14 bases between them. The CDR3 runs 17 residues. CDR3 protein: CATSRDYGHVSNEKLFF. CDR3 bases: TGTGCCACCAGCAGAGATTACGGTCACGTGTCTAATGAAAAACTGTTTTTT.